The T cell receptor (beta chain) under discussion was sequenced for a study of cytomegalovirus exposure and HLA in healthy donors. Study results and caveats: In vitro checks showed that a few CMV-associated chains really do target CMV antigens. Available immune exposure information was restricted to CMV serostatus only. Later analysis placed DRB1 highest and HLA-C lowest in TCR association rates, which differed by HLA locus.

The study ran its PCR with 60 Vbeta and 13 Jbeta primers. TCRdb keeps only in-frame clones here, not all; method: immunoSEQ multiplex PCR. Seen here are about 160,000 clones, roughly 80% observed once, and the top ten hold 3.7%. This CDR3 comprises 15 residues. V lost 7 bases to trimming and J lost 1 base; unmatched junction nucleotides: 7. CDR1 and CDR2 from the germline V gene are SEHNR and FQNEAQ (reference sequence). This clone was picked up a small number of times. Its antigen is as yet unknown. The source of this sequence is a man aged 30-40 years in good health and CMV-seropositive. V is TRBV7-9 and J is TRBJ2-7, with TRBD1 identical over 10 bases. Material for sequencing was PBMCs. CDR3 region: CASTTTGGASYEQYF. CDR3 nucleotide sequence: TGTGCCAGCACAACGACAGGGGGCGCTTCCTACGAGCAGTACTTC.